The rows below give T cell receptor beta chains drawn from one sample of a study of spatial heterogeneity in lung cancer. One entry per CDR3 protein results from TCRdb running MiXCR on the 5' RACE reads. Of 49,000 or so distinct CDR3 sequences detected, approximately 12% appear once; the ten largest clones hold approximately 38%. The sample in question was PBMCs, obtained at surgery. These TCRs come from a female donor with early-stage non-small cell lung cancer. Both conserved end residues are part of each CDR3.

TRBJ2-7 TRBV19 CASSIPGPGNLEQYF
TRBJ2-7 TRBV29-1 CSVVGGMYEQYF
TRBJ2-2 TRBV9 CASNRGNTGELFF
TRBJ2-7 TRBV14 CASSQGSGRSSYEQYF
TRBJ2-1 TRBV15 CATSRWLTDLYNEQFF
TRBJ2-3 TRBV5-1 CASSSGTSGPKDTQYF
TRBJ1-3 TRBV20-1 CSASSGTGSGNTIYF
TRBJ1-5 TRBV10-2 CASNQGGFSNQPQHF
TRBJ1-2 TRBV7-9 CASSLNSNYGYTF
TRBJ1-4 TRBV5-5 CASSPGPTTNEKLFF
TRBJ1-3 TRBV25-1 CASRPLGSGNTIYF
TRBJ2-3 TRBV2 CASSDSPFPRGASTDTQYF
TRBJ2-2 TRBV5-5 CASIAGGPHGTGELFF
TRBJ1-5 TRBV13 CASSLRRNQPQHF
TRBJ2-3 TRBV19 CASSQVPQDTQYF
TRBJ2-7 TRBV15 CATNEGQGVYEQYF
TRBJ1-2 TRBV7-2 CASSWGDSTFNYGYTF
TRBJ1-2 TRBV6-5 CASSPRVGRNYGYTF
TRBJ2-3 TRBV20-1 CSASGMEPRLGSTDTQYF
TRBJ2-1 TRBV19 CASRFPPSSEQFF
TRBJ2-3 TRBV12-3/TRBV12-4 CASSFSESDTQYF
TRBJ1-6 TRBV25-1 CASSPSSGQGNSPLHF
TRBJ1-5 TRBV5-1 CASSLDRGFQPQHF
TRBJ2-5 TRBV4-3 CASSQETRGSPYQETQYF
TRBJ1-1 TRBV7-2 CASSLVPGTVMNTEAFF
TRBJ2-1 TRBV2 CASRGNEQFF
TRBJ2-3 TRBV9 CASNAGGVTDTQYF
TRBJ2-7 TRBV18 CASSPYRDYEQYF
TRBJ2-5 TRBV3-1 CASSQGRMSGDQETQYF
TRBJ1-2 TRBV6-2/TRBV6-3 CASIPGTGSYGYTF
TRBJ2-2 TRBV5-1 CASSGLAGGANTGELFF
TRBJ1-6 TRBV25-1 CASSDYLNSPLHF
TRBJ1-5 TRBV6-1 CASSTMPGAPNQPQHF
TRBJ1-2 TRBV5-6 CASSRRDRGYSGYTF
TRBJ2-1 TRBV20-1 CSARELAGVTYNEQFF
TRBJ2-2 TRBV5-1 CASSLFPANTGELFF
TRBJ2-5 TRBV7-2 CASSQDRGRRETQYF
TRBJ1-2 TRBV10-3 CAISDMGQGGYGYTF
TRBJ1-1 TRBV6-5 CASSYMVYGRNTEAFF
TRBJ2-5 TRBV6-6 CASSPRITSGGFQTGQETQYF
TRBJ1-2 TRBV20-1 CSASDTRYGYTF
TRBJ1-1 TRBV18 CASSPVALNTEAFF
TRBJ1-1 TRBV5-4 CASTGQINTEAFF
TRBJ1-5 TRBV6-2/TRBV6-3 CASSYSGDQPQHF
TRBJ2-2 TRBV4-2 CASSPQDRSNTGELFF
TRBJ2-5 TRBV20-1 CSAKTAETQYF
TRBJ2-3 TRBV6-6 CASSYRQLTDTQYF
TRBJ1-3 TRBV5-4 CASSFAGGSGNTIYF
TRBJ1-1 TRBV5-1 CASSLVEEMGTEAFF
TRBJ2-1 TRBV18 CASSPALAGGSTVNNEQFF
TRBJ1-5 TRBV21-1 CASSKVWRQGRRNQPQHF
TRBJ2-1 TRBV11-2 CASSIHSGTAFNNEQFF
TRBJ1-3 TRBV7-9 CASSLVVGGRSGNTIYF
TRBJ1-4 TRBV19 CASSIVWTGGEKLFF
TRBJ2-7 TRBV28 CASSPMGALNYEQYF
TRBJ2-1 TRBV10-3 CAISESGGAYNEQFF
TRBJ2-7 TRBV5-6 CASSLQGYSYEQYF